The 6 T cell receptor beta chains reported below all come from one sample, sequenced in a study of cytomegalovirus exposure and HLA in healthy donors (dated by TCRdb to 2015 to 2018). Library preparation used the immunoSEQ multiplex PCR assay. TCRdb carries this immuneACCESS record with in-frame sequences only. Its versions omit some clonotypes, under half of them owing to an unresolved V gene in the studies checked, with the rest unexplained. This sample holds about 150,000 clones; roughly 86% were observed only once. The ten top clones hold roughly 1.9% of the sample. The sequenced material came from PBMCs. These receptor sequences come from a human donor in good health.

The chain carries TRBV28 and TRBJ1-5; D ambiguous. CDR3 length: 15 amino acids. The V gene's germline CDR1 is MDHEN and CDR2 SYDVKM. V lost 4 bases, J lost 3 bases, and 13 bases lay in between. The CDR3 sequence: CASSWRAGYNQPQHF. CDR3 sequence (DNA): TGTGCCAGCAGTTGGAGAGCGGGGTACAATCAGCCCCAGCATTTT.

This clone was counted a few times. The gene calls are TRBV15 and TRBJ1-1; TRBD1 aligns across 7 bases. Trimming at V came to 3 bases and at J to 1 base, leaving 2 bases not matched to a gene. The CDR3 consists of 14 residues. Germline loops: CDR1 LNHNV, CDR2 YYDKDF (reference sequence). CDR3 coding DNA: TGTGCCACCAGCAGCCGGGACAGGAACACTGAAGCTTTCTTT. Protein product: CATSSRDRNTEAFF. Together with reference TRBV15 and TRBJ1-1, the CDR3 gives the full variable domain: DAMVIQNPRYQVTQFGKPVTLSCSQTLNHNVMYWYQQKSSQAPKLLFHYYDKDFNNEADTPDNFQSRRPNTSFCFLDIRSPGLGDTAMYLCATSSRDRNTEAFFGQGTRLTVV.

This chain links TRBV6-1 with TRBJ1-2, with D possibly TRBD1 on 5 matching bases. Per germline, CDR1 MNHNS and CDR2 SASEGT. V gave up 2 bases and J gave up 6 bases, with 10 bases separating them. The CDR3 loop spans 13 amino acids. The CDR3 bases are TGTGCCAGCAGTGAACTTGAGACAGATGGCTACACCTTC. Protein: CASSELETDGYTF.

The genes are TRBV29-1 and TRBJ2-7; TRBD1 matches 10 bases. The CDR3 runs to 15 residues. Germline-derived CDR1 and CDR2 are SQVTM and ANQGSEA. The V gene end was trimmed by 2 bases and the J gene end by 4 bases; junction bases not matched to a gene: 8. The CDR3 DNA reads TGCAGCGTTGAACGGGGGGACAGGGGACGTTACGAGCAGTACTTC. Translated: CSVERGDRGRYEQYF.

The chain carries TRBV9 and TRBJ1-2; TRBD1 matches at 8 bases. CDR3 size: 12 residues. The V gene end was trimmed by 2 bases and the J gene end by 6 bases; junction bases not matched to a gene: 0. Germline V gene sequence: CDR1 SGDLS, CDR2 YYNGEE. The CDR3 loop is CASSVTGDGYTF. The CDR3, as DNA: TGTGCCAGCAGCGTGACAGGGGATGGCTACACCTTC.

The rearrangement joins TRBV5-1 to TRBJ2-7; D is undetermined. Trimming took off 2 bases at V and 1 base at J, with 10 bases between the two ends. The CDR3 has 14 residues. Per germline, CDR1 SGHRS and CDR2 YFSETQ. The CDR3 nucleotides read TGCGCCAGCAGCTTCGGGTCCGGGTCCTACGAGCAGTACTTC. It translates to CASSFGSGSYEQYF.